The entry below describes one T cell receptor (beta chain). Its target is not known. The CDR3 is 16 residues long. Trimming took off 1 base at V and 4 bases at J, with 17 bases between the two ends. From germline, CDR1 is LGHNA and CDR2 YNFKEQ. There were TCR beta CDR3 regions amplified from RNA transcripts. Primed by the HTBI set, a first-round RT-PCR was run on the TCR CDR3. A single record per CDR3 protein comes from TCRdb applying MiXCR to the multiplex PCR reads. Of roughly 530,000 distinct CDR3 sequences listed, under 20% are singletons. The sample comes from a study of T cells in Graves' hyperthyroidism and ophthalmopathy. Study-level results: With a median lead of around 5.9 months before onset, the model predicted ophthalmopathy.

The chain combines TRBV4-2 with TRBJ2-7; no reliable D call. This TCR was sampled from a woman aged 18-35 years with Graves' ophthalmopathy. Sequenced input: blood. CDR3 DNA: TGTGCCAGCAGCCAAGCCCCAGCAGGCGGTGGGTACGAGCAGTACTTC. As protein: CASSQAPAGGGYEQYF.